This T cell receptor (beta chain) is drawn from a study of metastatic and nonmetastatic thyroid tumors. Across the whole study: Malignant and benign thyroid patients had repertoires compared in peripheral blood and tumor or nodule tissue. Study results and limitations: A significant increase in TCR beta diversity was reportedly seen in malignant thyroid tumors relative to benign nodules, in blood and tumor.

The entire patient cohort was treatment-naive prior to thyroid surgery. This clone occurred many times. Its matching antigen is unknown. The germline V and J ends were trimmed by 0 bases and 7 bases, with 16 bases remaining between them. The CDR3 is 15 residues long. CDR1 and CDR2 from the germline V gene are LGHNA and YNFKEQ. Authors' data handling: Between-group CDR3 differences, defined by clinicopathological status, yielded a distant-metastasis classifier for papillary thyroid cancer. Via MiXCR, TCRdb re-called the PCR reads. The V and J calls and clone size come from TCRdb's table, not from the authors' own analysis. The top ten hold approximately 3.8% of the sample, which has roughly 40,000 clones, about 17% seen once.

The chain uses TRBV4-2 and TRBJ2-7; possible D gene TRBD1, 6 bases. The clonotype comes from a female donor with papillary thyroid cancer or a benign thyroid nodule (not recorded which). Some clones in this sample may be carry-over from other donors' samples. The sequenced sample consisted of blood. CDR3 sequence (DNA): TGTGCCAGCAGCCAAGATCTCCCAGGGGTGGGTGAGCAGTACTTC. As protein: CASSQDLPGVGEQYF.